This passage covers 7 T cell receptor beta chains from one sample sequenced in a study of T cell responses to AZD1222 COVID-19 vaccine (dated by TCRdb to the early 2020s). Libraries came from the immunoSEQ multiplex PCR assay. TCRdb limited this immuneACCESS table to in-frame rearrangements with V and J called. A share of clones is missing; checked studies link under half to unresolved V genes, and the rest is unexplained. Within this sample are about 120,000 clones, with around 87% of them counted one time only. The ten biggest clones cover roughly an eighth of the sample. The sample's time point label, in plain terms: baseline before first vaccination. Sequencing was performed on peripheral blood, taken on day 0 of AZD1222 vaccination. The receptors were sampled from an adult in good health.

The V gene is TRBV27, the J gene TRBJ2-7; D gene ambiguous. The CDR3 has 14 amino acids. V lost 3 bases and J 4 bases, leaving 13 bases between the germline ends. Germline CDR1 is MNHEY and CDR2 is SMNVEV (reference sequence). DNA for the CDR3: TGTGCCAGCAGTTTTTTATCGTCCACTTACGAGCAGTACTTC. It translates to CASSFLSSTYEQYF.

The chain joins TRBV18 to TRBJ1-6; D remains ambiguous. CDR3 length equals 14 residues. Trimming stripped 2 bases from V and 7 bases from J, with 9 bases between. Germline V CDR1 and CDR2: KGHSH, LQKENI. The CDR3 spells CASSPGGRNSPLHF. The CDR3 coding sequence is TGTGCCAGCTCACCAGGAGGGAGGAATTCACCCCTCCACTTT. The complete variable domain, with remaining parts taken from reference TRBV18 and TRBJ1-6, reads NAGVMQNPRHLVRRRGQEARLRCSPMKGHSHVYWYRQLPEEGLKFMVYLQKENIIDESGMPKERFSAEFPKEGPSILRIQQVVRGDSAAYFCASSPGGRNSPLHFGNGTRLTVT.

CDR3 region: CASSLLGNEKLFF. The CDR3 DNA follows: TGTGCCAGCAGCTTACTCGGGAATGAAAAACTGTTTTTT. The chain is built from TRBV7-9 and TRBJ1-4; the D is unclear. Trimming left V 2 bases short and J 5 bases short, with 6 bases between. This CDR3 spans 13 amino acids. Germline lookup yields CDR1 SEHNR and CDR2 FQNEAQ (reference sequence).

The rearrangement joins TRBV2 to TRBJ2-2; tentatively, D is TRBD1 (5 bases). Looked up from germline, CDR1 is SNHLY and CDR2 is FYNNEI. The germline V and J ends were trimmed by 2 bases and 3 bases, with 22 bases remaining between them. This CDR3 has 19 amino acids. The CDR3 reads CASSEMEFLRGLHTGELFF. CDR3 bases: TGTGCCAGCAGTGAAATGGAGTTCTTAAGGGGTTTACACACCGGGGAGCTGTTTTTT.

V gene TRBV5-1 combines with J gene TRBJ2-2; TRBD2 might be the D (6 bases). Germline CDR1 and CDR2: SGHRS and YFSETQ. The V and J ends lost 2 bases and 6 bases respectively, with 14 bases between them. The CDR3 spans 15 residues. The CDR3 protein is CASSFRREEAGELFF. The CDR3 coding sequence is TGCGCCAGCAGCTTCCGGAGGGAAGAGGCCGGGGAGCTGTTTTTT.

The chain carries TRBV2 and TRBJ2-7; a weak D match, TRBD1 (5 bases). CDR3 length: 13 amino acids. Germline V gene data show CDR1 as SNHLY and CDR2 as FYNNEI. V was trimmed by 2 bases and J by 7 bases, leaving 12 bases between them. The CDR3 sequence is CASSEFVDTEQYF. CDR3 coding DNA: TGTGCCAGCAGTGAATTCGTGGACACAGAGCAGTACTTC.

The J gene is TRBJ1-1, the V gene TRBV3-1 (or the pseudogene TRBV3-2); tentative D call: TRBD1 (6 bases). Per germline, CDR1 LGHDT and CDR2 YNNKEL (reference sequence). V shed 4 bases and J shed 7 bases, with 16 bases lying between them. The CDR3 is 14 amino acids. The CDR3 reads CASSRVGQLSEAFF. The CDR3 DNA follows: TGTGCCAGCAGCCGGGTTGGACAGCTGAGTGAAGCTTTCTTT.